The 18 T cell receptor beta chains below were found in one sample sequenced in a study of T cell repertoires in aging, cancer and after chemotherapy. TRB rearrangements spanning V, D and J were amplified using mixed TRB-A/B primers. TCRdb reprocessed the multiplex PCR reads via MiXCR and lists one record per CDR3 protein. The table records about 5,700 distinct CDR3 sequences, 44% of them present only once. Peripheral blood genomic DNA, not sorted cells or RNA, was the template. Sequenced sample: blood. These receptor sequences come from a human donor with a blood cancer.

This chain joins TRBV6-5 and TRBJ2-3; 7 bases are a match to TRBD1. CDR3 length equals 15 residues. The germline V gene encodes CDR1 MNHEY and CDR2 SVGAGI. V shed 6 bases and J 2 bases; nucleotides not matched to a gene: 8. This CDR3 reads CASRLRDRYTDTQYF. CDR3 in DNA: TGTGCCAGCAGACTCCGGGACAGATACACAGATACGCAGTATTTT.

The V call is TRBV7-2, the J call TRBJ2-7; 7 bases fit TRBD2. The CDR3 contains 14 residues. J lost 1 base, V lost 7 bases, and 7 bases had no gene match. Germline CDR1 reads SGHTA; CDR2 reads FQGNSA. CDR3 bases: TGTGCCAGCAAACCGGGCGGGGGATCCTACGAGCAGTACTTC. Translated: CASKPGGGSYEQYF. Together with reference TRBV7-2 and TRBJ2-7, the CDR3 gives the full variable domain: GAGVSQSPSNKVTEKGKDVELRCDPISGHTALYWYRQSLGQGLEFLIYFQGNSAPDKSGLPSDRFSAERTGGSVSTLTIQRTQQEDSAVYLCASKPGGGSYEQYFGPGTRLTVT.

In the case of this clonotype: Being one base from a much bigger clone, this may be a read error. The DNA is omitted, as the CDR3 cannot be located on it reliably, and the CDR3 follows TCRdb's listing. The gene calls are TRBV29-1 and TRBJ2-3. The CDR3 adds up to 13 amino acids, both ends counted. Germline V gene sequence: CDR1 SQVTM, CDR2 ANQGSEA. CDR3 protein: CSVGLGSTDTLYF.

The V and J genes are TRBV6-1 and TRBJ1-3; possible D gene TRBD1, 6 bases. The CDR3 covers 14 residues. CDR1 and CDR2 (germline): MNHNS, SASEGT. V was trimmed by 7 bases and J by 4 bases, leaving 14 bases between them. This CDR3 reads CASKKQGPGNTIYF. As DNA, the CDR3 is TGTGCCAGCAAAAAACAGGGCCCCGGAAACACCATATATTTT.

In regard to this clonotype: The germline gene is not matched at one end of the junction; a read error may be the cause. The chain joins TRBV5-3 to TRBJ2-1, with TRBD2 matching over 10 bases. TRBV5-3 is sorted into the ORF group, with uncertain function. CDR3 size: 15 residues. CDR3 nucleotides: TGCGCCAGCGGGAAGGTCCTAGCGGGAGTCAATGAGCAGTTCTTC. Protein product: CASGKVLAGVNEQFF.

The genes are TRBV20-1 and TRBJ1-1; the D gene is possibly TRBD1 (5 bases). The CDR3 runs to 13 residues. V was pared by 7 bases and J by 1 base, with 13 bases between. Germline-derived CDR1 and CDR2 are DFQATT and SNEGSKA (reference sequence). The DNA of the CDR3 is TGCAGTGGAAGGATGGGGGGGAACACTGAAGCTTTCTTT. Translated: CSGRMGGNTEAFF.

This clonotype was observed once. The chain combines TRBV18 with TRBJ1-1; 9 bases line up with TRBD1. From germline, CDR1 is KGHSH and CDR2 LQKENI. V was pared by 8 bases and J by 1 base, with 11 bases of the junction left unmatched. The CDR3 totals 16 residues. CDR3 nucleotides: TGTGCCAGCCGGAACCGACAGGGGGGGAGGAACACTGAAGCTTTCTTT. This translates into CASRNRQGGRNTEAFF.

There are a few counts of this clonotype. CDR3 in amino acids: CASSITGTPNQPQHF. The CDR3, as DNA: TGTGCCAGTAGTATAACGGGCACCCCCAATCAGCCCCAGCATTTT. This chain uses TRBV19 with TRBJ1-5; no definite D call. CDR3 size: 15 residues. The V gene lost 2 bases and the J gene lost 3 bases, with 11 bases spanning the gap. CDR1 is LNHDA and CDR2 is SQIVND in the germline V gene (reference sequence).

This clonotype was counted between two and nine times. This chain joins TRBV5-5 and TRBJ2-2; TRBD2 matches 10 bases. CDR1 SGHKS and CDR2 YYEKEE come from the germline V gene (reference sequence). V lost 1 base to trimming and J lost 5 bases; unmatched junction nucleotides: 8. The CDR3 runs to 17 residues. CDR3 region: CASSLRASGRGTGELFF. The CDR3 nucleotides are TGTGCCAGCAGCTTGAGGGCTAGCGGGAGAGGGACCGGGGAGCTGTTTTTT.

The chain employs TRBV7-9 and TRBJ1-6; no reliable D call. The CDR3 is 14 residues long. The V end was cut by 1 base, the J end by 5 bases, with 6 bases between. Germline CDR1 is SEHNR and CDR2 is FQNEAQ (reference sequence). DNA of the CDR3: TGTGCCAGCAGCTTAGGGCAAGATAATTCACCCCTCCACTTT. Protein product: CASSLGQDNSPLHF.

The chain employs TRBV6-5 and TRBJ2-7, with a weak D call TRBD1 (6 bases). CDR1 MNHEY and CDR2 SVGAGI come from the germline V gene. The V gene lost 4 bases and the J gene lost 2 bases, with 15 bases spanning the gap. CDR3 size: 15 residues. The CDR3 nucleotides read TGTGCCAGCAGTTGGAGAGGGGACATCCCCTACGAGCAGTACTTC. This sequence encodes CASSWRGDIPYEQYF.

This clonotype turned up a few times. The genes are TRBV6-5 and TRBJ2-1; D is unclear. Trimming shortened V by 2 bases and J by 9 bases, and 5 bases separated the two germline ends. Germline lookup yields CDR1 MNHEY and CDR2 SVGAGI. This CDR3 comprises 11 residues. The CDR3 region has the DNA TGTGCCAGCAGTTACAGGAGTGAGCAGTTCTTC. Its protein product is CASSYRSEQFF.

The chain couples TRBV27 to TRBJ2-1; 7 bases line up with TRBD1. Losses at the gene ends were 5 bases for V and 4 bases for J; bases not matched to a gene: 11. The CDR3 consists of 16 residues. CDR1 and CDR2 from the germline V gene are MNHEY and SMNVEV (reference sequence). CDR3 sequence: CASSKIGRGLYNEQFF. The CDR3 coding sequence is TGTGCCAGCAGTAAGATTGGTAGGGGGCTATACAATGAGCAGTTCTTC.

This clonotype was picked up one time. A read error may produce the germline difference seen at one junction end. The chain recombines TRBV12-3 or TRBV12-4 with TRBJ2-1; no reliable D call. This CDR3 is 11 amino acids long. CDR3 protein: CAGSSYNEQFF. The DNA for the CDR3 is TGTGCCGGCAGTTCTTACAATGAGCAGTTCTTC.

This clonotype has only a few counts. The DNA of the CDR3 is TGCAGTGCACGGGGACAATTGAGCTCCTACAATGAGCAGTTCTTC. Its translation: CSARGQLSSYNEQFF. The gene calls are TRBV20-1 and TRBJ2-1, with D perhaps TRBD1 (6 bases). This CDR3 has 15 residues. With 6 bases removed from V and 0 bases from J, the gap between germline ends came to 15 bases. Germline V gives CDR1 DFQATT, CDR2 SNEGSKA (reference sequence).

This clonotype has a handful of counts. The V gene is TRBV13, the J gene TRBJ2-5; 10 nucleotides align to TRBD2. J gave up 0 bases and V 5 bases, and 6 bases lay outside the gene matches. CDR1 and CDR2 (germline): PRHDT, FYEKMQ (reference sequence). The CDR3 extends over 16 amino acids. The CDR3 region is CASSRGLADYQETQYF. DNA for the CDR3: TGTGCCAGCAGCCGCGGACTAGCGGACTACCAAGAGACCCAGTACTTC.

The V and J genes are TRBV19 and TRBJ2-1, with TRBD2 identical over 10 bases. CDR3 length equals 15 residues. Losses at the gene ends were 10 bases for V and 3 bases for J; bases not matched to a gene: 9. Germline CDR1 and CDR2: LNHDA and SQIVND (reference sequence). CDR3 in DNA: TGTGCCACAAAAGGGCTAGCGGGGGACTACAATGAGCAGTTCTTC. Protein sequence: CATKGLAGDYNEQFF. The entire variable domain, with the rest obtained from reference TRBV19 and TRBJ2-1, is as follows: DGGITQSPKYLFRKEGQNVTLSCEQNLNHDAMYWYRQDPGQGLRLIYYSQIVNDFQKGDIAEGYSVSREKKESFPLTVTSAQKNPTAFYLCATKGLAGDYNEQFFGPGTRLTVL.

The chain links TRBV14 to TRBJ1-6; no definite D call. This CDR3 spans 18 amino acids. Per germline, CDR1 SGHDN and CDR2 FVKESK. V was cut by 0 bases and J by 2 bases, with 14 bases left in between. This chain's CDR3 is CASSQDLPTITYNSPLHF. DNA of the CDR3: TGTGCCAGCAGCCAAGATTTGCCCACGATTACCTATAATTCACCCCTCCACTTT.